Presented here are 4 T cell receptor beta chains from one specimen sequenced in a study of Ad26.COV2.S vaccination and SARS-CoV-2 variants. Data came from immunoSEQ multiplex PCR; TCRdb stores just in-frame clones and leaves some out. The data show 400,000 to 500,000 clones, approximately 88% seen once. Treatment defined: 19 received Ad26.COV2.S at low or high dose, single or two shots; about 5 received placebo; per-sample allocation not given. Following the first vaccine or placebo injection, samples were taken on day 63. The input for sequencing was peripheral blood, taken in a trial of Ad26.COV2.S vaccine versus placebo. The receptors shown here come from a person aged 18-60 years who received the Ad26.COV2.S COVID-19 vaccine or a placebo.

The chain employs TRBV7-2 and TRBJ2-1, with 8 bases that match TRBD1. Germline lookup yields CDR1 SGHTA and CDR2 FQGNSA. CDR3 length: 15 residues. Trimming took 4 bases from V and 6 from J; bases not matched to a gene: 8. The CDR3 region has the DNA TGTGCCAGCAGCTCTTCCGGGACAGGCTTCAATGAGCAGTTCTTC. This sequence encodes CASSSSGTGFNEQFF.

The chain links TRBV15 to TRBJ2-1, with D possibly being TRBD2 (6 bases). The CDR3 is 15 amino acids. Per germline, CDR1 LNHNV and CDR2 YYDKDF (reference sequence). Trimming removed 0 bases at V and 8 bases at J, with 14 bases between. CDR3 coding DNA: TGTGCCACCAGCAGAGATGGGTCGGGAGAAGATGAGCAGTTCTTC. It translates to CATSRDGSGEDEQFF.

This clone turned up a few times. The CDR3 DNA reads TGTGCCAGCAGCCAGCCGGGCAGGGCCGGGAATGAGCAGTTCTTC. This encodes CASSQPGRAGNEQFF. The J gene is TRBJ2-1, the V gene TRBV7-2, with a weak D call TRBD1 (5 bases). The V gene lost 5 bases and the J gene lost 7 bases, with 18 bases spanning the gap. This CDR3 contains 15 residues. Germline-derived CDR1 and CDR2 are SGHTA and FQGNSA.

The rearrangement uses TRBV12-3 or TRBV12-4 and TRBJ2-1; no reliable D call. Trimming stripped 7 bases from V and 6 bases from J, with 13 bases between. The CDR3 spans 13 residues. The CDR3 loop reads CASTTDPGNEQFF. The CDR3 DNA sequence: TGTGCCAGCACCACCGACCCGGGCAATGAGCAGTTCTTC.